The 32 T cell receptor beta chains in this list originate from one sample, sequenced in a study of STAT5B mutations in CD4+ large granular lymphocyte leukemia. The protocol was immunoSEQ multiplex PCR, while the TCRdb copy is restricted to in-frame clones and leaves out a portion. This table holds more than 30,000 clones, 76% found once. Source material: CD4+ T cells from blood buffy coats. Receptor source: a human donor in good health.

V gene TRBV18 combines with J gene TRBJ2-5, with D perhaps matching TRBD2 (5 bases). The V gene lost 2 bases and the J gene lost 2 bases, with 12 bases spanning the gap. This CDR3 region has 15 residues. Germline CDR1 is KGHSH and CDR2 is LQKENI. This CDR3 reads CASSPVTGRQETQYF. The CDR3 nucleotides read TGTGCCAGCTCACCAGTTACGGGAAGGCAAGAGACCCAGTACTTC.

The chain uses TRBV18 and TRBJ1-1, with 8 bases aligning to TRBD1. Germline CDR1 KGHSH, CDR2 LQKENI. V was pared by 3 bases and J by 5 bases, with 5 bases of the junction left unmatched. CDR3 length: 14 residues. CDR3 DNA: TGTGCCAGCTCACCCCCAGGGGGCGGGACTGAAGCTTTCTTT. The encoded protein is CASSPPGGGTEAFF.

A few counts support this clone. The chain recombines TRBV18 with TRBJ1-2; D remains ambiguous. The CDR3 extends over 14 amino acids. In germline, CDR1 is KGHSH, CDR2 LQKENI. Deletions cut 2 bases from V and 2 bases from J, with 9 bases between. CDR3 in DNA: TGTGCCAGCTCACCATCGGCAGAGAACTATGGCTACACCTTC. It specifies CASSPSAENYGYTF.

The chain is built from TRBV5-8 and TRBJ2-2; perhaps TRBD1 as D (6 bases). The CDR3 has 16 residues. The germline V gene has CDR1 SGHTS and CDR2 YDEGEE. The ends were cut back, 1 base at V and 0 bases at J, with 10 bases in the middle. The DNA for the CDR3 is TGTGCCAGCAGCTTGTATCAGGGGACGAACACCGGGGAGCTGTTTTTT. Its translation: CASSLYQGTNTGELFF.

This chain joins TRBV19 and TRBJ2-7; 9 bases map to TRBD1. J lost 3 bases, V lost 3 bases, and 18 bases had no gene match. The germline CDR1 and CDR2 sequences are LNHDA and SQIVND (reference sequence). The CDR3 is 19 residues long. The CDR3 DNA sequence: TGTGCCAGTAGTATGGGAGGACAGGGGTTTGAATCTTCTCTCTACGAGCAGTACTTC. Translating it yields CASSMGGQGFESSLYEQYF.

This clone was observed once. The chain is built from TRBV7-8 and TRBJ2-5; 11 bases line up with TRBD2. V lost 0 bases to trimming and J lost 5 bases; unmatched junction nucleotides: 5. This CDR3 contains 16 residues. Germline V gene lookup returns CDR1 SGHVS and CDR2 FQNEAQ. CDR3 DNA: TGTGCCAGCAGCTTAGCACTAGCGGGAGTATGGGAGACCCAGTACTTC. Translating gives CASSLALAGVWETQYF.

V is TRBV7-9 and J is TRBJ2-7, with 8 bases matching TRBD1. V gave up 5 bases and J gave up 1 base; unmatched junction bases: 4. The CDR3 contains 14 residues. Germline V gives CDR1 SEHNR, CDR2 FQNEAQ (reference sequence). The CDR3 reads CASSVGDRSYEQYF. CDR3 coding DNA: TGTGCCAGCAGCGTAGGGGACAGGTCCTACGAGCAGTACTTC.

This clone was counted a single time. The chain couples TRBV4-1 to TRBJ2-2; D is undetermined. The germline V gene encodes CDR1 MGHRA and CDR2 YSYEKL. V gave up 4 bases and J gave up 6 bases, with 6 bases separating them. The CDR3 extends over 12 amino acids. In nucleotides, the CDR3 is TGCGCCAGCAGCCGGTGGCCCGGGGAGCTGTTTTTT. This encodes CASSRWPGELFF.

The rearrangement uses TRBV5-5 and TRBJ1-5; TRBD1 is a possible D gene (6 bases). V lost 4 bases and J 0 bases, leaving 17 bases between the germline ends. Germline V gives CDR1 SGHKS, CDR2 YYEKEE (reference sequence). The length of the CDR3 is 17 residues. CDR3 region: CASSSGGGRGSNQPQHF. In DNA, the CDR3 is TGTGCCAGCAGCAGCGGGGGGGGGCGAGGTAGCAATCAGCCCCAGCATTTT. Using reference TRBV5-5 and TRBJ1-5 for the parts outside the CDR3, the full variable domain is DAGVTQSPTHLIKTRGQQVTLRCSPISGHKSVSWYQQVLGQGPQFIFQYYEKEERGRGNFPDRFSARQFPNYSSELNVNALLLGDSALYLCASSSGGGRGSNQPQHFGDGTRLSIL.

This chain connects TRBV7-3 to TRBJ2-2, with D unresolved. Deletions cut 5 bases from V and 7 bases from J, with 20 bases between. Germline lookup yields CDR1 SGHTA and CDR2 FQGTGA. The length of the CDR3 is 16 residues. CDR3 amino acids: CASSLRETRNGGELFF. Here the CDR3 DNA reads TGTGCCAGCAGCCTTAGGGAAACCCGGAACGGCGGGGAGCTGTTTTTT.

The chain employs TRBV29-1 and TRBJ2-4; 12 bases align to TRBD2. Per the germline V gene, CDR1 is SQVTM and CDR2 is ANQGSEA. The CDR3 has 18 residues. The ends lost 2 bases at V and 1 base at J; junction bases unmatched: 9. Here the CDR3 reads CSVESPSGRVGAKNIQYF. Written as DNA, the CDR3 is TGCAGCGTTGAAAGTCCTAGCGGGAGGGTGGGGGCCAAAAACATTCAGTACTTC.

The chain employs TRBV5-4 and TRBJ2-2, with D possibly being TRBD2 (7 bases). Germline V gives CDR1 SGHNT, CDR2 YYREEE (reference sequence). CDR3 length equals 13 residues. V lost 7 bases and J 4 bases, leaving 11 bases between the germline ends. Here the CDR3 reads CASFRGATGELFF. CDR3 coding DNA: TGTGCCAGCTTTCGGGGGGCCACCGGGGAGCTGTTTTTT. The variable domain in full, completed from reference TRBV5-4 and TRBJ2-2, reads ETGVTQSPTHLIKTRGQQVTLRCSSQSGHNTVSWYQQALGQGPQFIFQYYREEENGRGNFPPRFSGLQFPNYSSELNVNALELDDSALYLCASFRGATGELFFGEGSRLTVL.

The V call is TRBV19, the J call TRBJ2-1; D ambiguous. V was pared by 7 bases and J by 7 bases, with 26 bases between. CDR3 length: 17 amino acids. Looked up from germline, CDR1 is LNHDA and CDR2 is SQIVND (reference sequence). CDR3 DNA: TGTGCCAGTACCCCCCTATATACTGCCCAAGCCCGGAATGAGCAGTTCTTC. This translates into CASTPLYTAQARNEQFF.

The genes are TRBV27 and TRBJ1-5, with D perhaps matching TRBD1 (5 bases). The CDR3 totals 12 residues. Germline CDR1 MNHEY, CDR2 SMNVEV (reference sequence). The V and J ends lost 6 bases and 6 bases respectively, with 9 bases between them. The CDR3: CASSPGGQPQHF. CDR3 DNA: TGTGCCAGCAGCCCCGGGGGTCAGCCCCAGCATTTT.

The chain combines TRBV10-3 with TRBJ1-2, with D uncertain. Germline values: CDR1 ENHRY, CDR2 SYGVKD. Between the trimmed V and J ends, which lost 2 bases and 5 bases, there was a span of 9 bases. This CDR3 is 13 amino acids long. The CDR3 here is CAISEQETYGYTF. The CDR3 nucleotides read TGTGCCATCAGTGAGCAGGAAACGTATGGCTACACCTTC.

This sequence joins TRBV2 and TRBJ2-2; 8 positions match TRBD1. The CDR3 has 15 amino acids. CDR1 is SNHLY, CDR2 FYNNEI, per germline. J was trimmed by 7 bases and V by 5 bases; bases with no gene match: 9. This chain's CDR3 is CASSTRTGRNGELFF. The CDR3, as DNA: TGTGCCAGCAGTACCCGGACAGGGCGGAACGGGGAGCTGTTTTTT.

This sequence joins TRBV5-6 and TRBJ2-5, with TRBD2 identical over 11 bases. Germline values: CDR1 SGHDT, CDR2 YYEEEE. V was clipped by 1 base and J by 5 bases; unmatched bases: 7. The CDR3 is 16 amino acids. The DNA for the CDR3 is TGTGCCAGCAGCTTGTTTAGCGGGGGGGGTCTGGAGACCCAGTACTTC. This codes for CASSLFSGGGLETQYF.

V is TRBV9 and J is TRBJ2-3, with TRBD2 as a possible D gene (5 bases). V lost 1 base and J 0 bases, leaving 9 bases between the germline ends. Germline V gives CDR1 SGDLS, CDR2 YYNGEE. The CDR3 sequence is 15 residues long. CDR3: CASSVRGVSTDTQYF. The CDR3, as DNA: TGTGCCAGCAGCGTACGGGGAGTTAGCACAGATACGCAGTATTTT.

The gene calls are TRBV2 and TRBJ2-2; 7 bases fit TRBD2. The V and J ends lost 6 bases and 4 bases, in that order; junction bases with no gene match: 5. The CDR3 is 14 residues long. CDR1 and CDR2 (germline): SNHLY, FYNNEI. The CDR3 sequence: CASRGTGGTGELFF. The CDR3 nucleotides read TGTGCCAGCAGAGGTACGGGGGGCACCGGGGAGCTGTTTTTT.

This clone was seen more than once but under ten times. The rearrangement uses TRBV6-6 and TRBJ1-4; 10 nucleotides agree with TRBD1. Germline V gene lookup returns CDR1 MNHNY and CDR2 SVGAGI (reference sequence). This CDR3 has 15 amino acids. Losses at the gene ends were 6 bases for V and 13 bases for J; bases not matched to a gene: 14. The CDR3 region has the DNA TGTGCCAGCAGCCACGGACAGGGGGAATTTTCGCGACTGTTTTTT. It is translated as CASSHGQGEFSRLFF.

The CDR3 DNA follows: TGTGCCAGTAGTCCCCGGGGGTCCGCCGCCGAAAAACTGTTTTTT. As protein: CASSPRGSAAEKLFF. The chain employs TRBV19 and TRBJ1-4; TRBD1 is a possible D gene (5 bases). Per germline, CDR1 LNHDA and CDR2 SQIVND (reference sequence). This CDR3 contains 15 residues. With 5 bases removed from V and 8 bases from J, the gap between germline ends came to 18 bases. Together with reference TRBV19 and TRBJ1-4, the CDR3 gives the full variable domain: DGGITQSPKYLFRKEGQNVTLSCEQNLNHDAMYWYRQDPGQGLRLIYYSQIVNDFQKGDIAEGYSVSREKKESFPLTVTSAQKNPTAFYLCASSPRGSAAEKLFFGSGTQLSVL.

This clone occurred a few times. The chain recombines TRBV19 with TRBJ1-2; the D is unclear. CDR3 length: 11 residues. CDR1 is LNHDA and CDR2 is SQIVND in the germline V gene (reference sequence). Trimming removed 2 bases from V and 7 bases from J, with 5 bases in between. CDR3 coding DNA: TGTGCCAGTAGTATATCAAGTGGCTACACCTTC. Translation gives CASSISSGYTF.

V gene TRBV18 combines with J gene TRBJ1-6, with D tentatively TRBD1 (6 bases). CDR1 and CDR2 (germline): KGHSH, LQKENI. The ends were cut back, 3 bases at V and 10 bases at J, with 25 bases in the middle. The CDR3 totals 18 residues. CDR3 amino acids: CASSPRAGGPIPASPLHF. Written as DNA, the CDR3 is TGTGCCAGCTCACCCCGGGCGGGGGGCCCGATTCCCGCGTCACCCCTCCACTTT. Looking up the rest from reference TRBV18 and TRBJ1-6 gives the full variable domain: NAGVMQNPRHLVRRRGQEARLRCSPMKGHSHVYWYRQLPEEGLKFMVYLQKENIIDESGMPKERFSAEFPKEGPSILRIQQVVRGDSAAYFCASSPRAGGPIPASPLHFGNGTRLTVT.

This chain joins TRBV5-1 and TRBJ2-1, with 11 positions matching TRBD2. Trimming cost V 3 bases and J 5 bases; bases outside gene matches: 4. CDR1 SGHRS and CDR2 YFSETQ come from the germline V gene. CDR3 length: 15 residues. CDR3 region: CASSSLAGGNNEQFF. CDR3 nucleotides: TGCGCCAGCAGCTCCCTAGCGGGGGGAAACAATGAGCAGTTCTTC.

This clone turned up a few times. This chain connects TRBV7-7 to TRBJ2-1; 13 bases map to TRBD2. After removal of 5 bases from V and 7 bases from J, the junction contained 8 bases not matched to a gene. Germline-derived CDR1 and CDR2 are SSHAT and FNYEAQ (reference sequence). This CDR3 has 16 residues. Here the CDR3 reads CASSPQPGLAGNEQFF. The CDR3 nucleotides are TGTGCCAGCAGCCCGCAACCGGGACTAGCGGGAAATGAGCAGTTCTTC. Complete variable domain (other parts from reference TRBV7-7 and TRBJ2-1): GAGVSQSPRYKVTKRGQDVTLRCDPISSHATLYWYQQALGQGPEFLTYFNYEAQPDKSGLPSDRFSAERPEGSISTLTIQRTEQRDSAMYRCASSPQPGLAGNEQFFGPGTRLTVL.

The CDR3 region is CASSFTGVSEQFF. The DNA for the CDR3 is TGTGCCAGCAGCTTCACAGGGGTAAGTGAGCAGTTCTTC. V gene TRBV7-3 combines with J gene TRBJ2-1; 7 bases align to TRBD1. From germline, CDR1 is SGHTA and CDR2 FQGTGA. This CDR3 is 13 amino acids long. V lost 3 bases, J lost 9 bases, and 5 bases stayed unmatched.

The V gene is TRBV7-2, the J gene TRBJ2-3; TRBD2 aligns across 13 bases. With 4 bases clipped from V and 4 bases from J, the junction kept 5 bases outside the gene matches. From germline, CDR1 is SGHTA and CDR2 FQGNSA. The CDR3 has 16 residues. The CDR3 DNA follows: TGTGCCAGCAGCTCCGGACTAGCGGGAGAGGCAGATACGCAGTATTTT. Translation: CASSSGLAGEADTQYF.

V is TRBV14 and J is TRBJ2-3, with a possible D match to TRBD1 (6 bases). Per germline, CDR1 SGHDN and CDR2 FVKESK. Trimming took off 1 base at V and 7 bases at J, with 12 bases between the two ends. The CDR3 is made up of 14 amino acids. The CDR3: CASSQVLQGNTQYF. CDR3 sequence (DNA): TGTGCCAGCAGCCAAGTTTTGCAGGGGAATACGCAGTATTTT.

V and J are TRBV2 and TRBJ1-1; D is unresolved. Trimming stripped 7 bases from V and 2 bases from J, with 11 bases between. The CDR3 runs to 13 residues. Germline V CDR1 and CDR2: SNHLY, FYNNEI. Here the CDR3 reads CASMGQRNTEAFF. CDR3 in DNA: TGTGCCAGCATGGGCCAGCGCAACACTGAAGCTTTCTTT.

The gene calls are TRBV4-1 and TRBJ2-6; D remains ambiguous. There are 16 residues in the CDR3. Germline CDR1 reads MGHRA; CDR2 reads YSYEKL. The V end was cut by 4 bases, the J end by 0 bases, with 10 bases between. The CDR3 region has the DNA TGCGCCAGCAGCCGGGCCGCCCGCTCTGGGGCCAACGTCCTGACTTTC. This encodes CASSRAARSGANVLTF.

The chain recombines TRBV18 with TRBJ2-4, with D tentatively TRBD1 (6 bases). With 6 bases removed from V and 2 bases from J, the gap between germline ends came to 20 bases. The CDR3 contains 17 residues. Per germline, CDR1 KGHSH and CDR2 LQKENI. This CDR3 reads CASSPQGTKHTKNIQYF. CDR3 DNA: TGTGCCAGCTCCCCTCAGGGGACAAAGCATACCAAAAACATTCAGTACTTC.

This chain connects TRBV13 to TRBJ2-6, with 9 bases fitting TRBD1. The CDR3 extends over 20 amino acids. Losses at the gene ends were 5 bases for V and 3 bases for J; bases not matched to a gene: 17. CDR1 is PRHDT and CDR2 is FYEKMQ in the germline V gene (reference sequence). The CDR3 nucleotides are TGTGCCAGCAGCCCCACCCTAGGGACAGGGCGTTCTTTTGGGGCCAACGTCCTGACTTTC. Protein sequence: CASSPTLGTGRSFGANVLTF.